The 11 T cell receptor beta chains listed next were all sequenced from one sample in a study of T-cell memory formation after mild COVID-19. TCRdb called the 5' RACE reads again in MiXCR, with one record for every CDR3 protein. The sample contains a few hundred thousand distinct CDR3 sequences, 20% of which appear only once. Sequenced sample: PBMCs or a T cell subset sorted from them (not recorded which). These receptor sequences come from a man younger than 30 who had mild COVID-19 (a few samples of this study predate the infection). Cell type and time point are not known.

This clonotype has more than one count but fewer than ten. The V gene is TRBV4-3, the J gene TRBJ1-6; 8 nucleotides agree with TRBD1. With V trimmed by 4 bases and J by 9 bases, 8 bases remained unmatched. CDR3 size: 15 residues. CDR1 LGHNA and CDR2 YSLEER come from the germline V gene. In nucleotides, the CDR3 is TGCGCCAGCAGCCGGGCGGACAGGGAGAGTTCACCCCTCCACTTT. Translation: CASSRADRESSPLHF.

The CDR3: CASSSGLAGGEQYV. In DNA form, the CDR3 reads TGTGCCAGCAGTTCCGGACTAGCGGGGGGTGAGCAGTACGTC. The chain employs TRBV6-6 and TRBJ2-7, with 14 bases matching TRBD2. This CDR3 comprises 14 residues. V shed 4 bases and J 7 bases; nucleotides not matched to a gene: 3. Per the germline V gene, CDR1 is MNHNY and CDR2 is SVGAGI (reference sequence).

In this sample, this clonotype turned up a few times. The chain couples TRBV20-1 to TRBJ2-2; D is undetermined. Germline V gene data show CDR1 as DFQATT and CDR2 as SNEGSKA (reference sequence). The CDR3 is made up of 13 amino acids. Between the trimmed V and J ends, which lost 5 bases and 5 bases, there was a span of 12 bases. The CDR3 spells CSAGDGETGELFF. For the CDR3, the DNA is TGCAGTGCTGGGGATGGGGAAACCGGGGAGCTGTTTTTT.

The rearrangement uses TRBV6-5 and TRBJ1-2; the D gene is possibly TRBD1 (5 bases). The length of the CDR3 is 11 residues. CDR1 MNHEY and CDR2 SVGAGI come from the germline V gene. Trimming pared 8 bases from V and 8 bases from J, leaving 12 bases between. CDR3 amino acids: CASGSGRGYTF. The CDR3 DNA is TGTGCCAGCGGGTCAGGGAGAGGCTACACCTTC.

This sequence joins TRBV29-1 and TRBJ1-1, with no clear D. This CDR3 has 10 amino acids. CDR1 SQVTM and CDR2 ANQGSEA come from the germline V gene. Trimming removed 8 bases from V and 4 bases from J, with 8 bases in between. The CDR3 spells CSHFATEAFF. Here the CDR3 DNA reads TGCAGCCATTTTGCCACTGAAGCTTTCTTT.

This clonotype was detected a few times. The rearrangement links TRBV7-9 to TRBJ2-2; D uncertain. Deletions cut 1 base from V and 1 base from J, with 7 bases between. CDR3 size: 15 residues. Looked up from germline, CDR1 is SEHNR and CDR2 is FQNEAQ (reference sequence). CDR3 sequence (DNA): TGTGCCAGCAGCTTAGTGATGCAGAACACCGGGGAGCTGTTTTTT. Amino acids: CASSLVMQNTGELFF.

A few counts support this clonotype. The chain employs TRBV5-1 and TRBJ1-2; 8 nucleotides line up with TRBD1. V dropped 0 bases and J dropped 8; count of bases not matched to a gene: 15. CDR1 SGHRS and CDR2 YFSETQ come from the germline V gene. The CDR3 loop spans 17 amino acids. This chain's CDR3 is CASSLVAVGQGLIGYTF. The CDR3 DNA sequence: TGCGCCAGCAGCTTGGTTGCGGTTGGACAGGGACTTATCGGCTACACCTTC.

This clonotype showed up just a few times. The V gene is TRBV7-6, the J gene TRBJ2-3; 9 bases align to TRBD1. The germline CDR1 and CDR2 sequences are SGHVS and FNYEAQ. This CDR3 has 15 amino acids. V lost 0 bases and J lost 6; bases outside the gene matches: 4. As DNA, the CDR3 is TGTGCCAGCAGCTTAGCAACCGGGACAGGGGATACGCAGTATTTT. As protein: CASSLATGTGDTQYF. Full variable domain (outside the CDR3, taken from reference TRBV7-6 and TRBJ2-3): GAGVSQSPRYKVTKRGQDVALRCDPISGHVSLYWYRQALGQGPEFLTYFNYEAQQDKSGLPNDRFSAERPEGSISTLTIQRTEQRDSAMYRCASSLATGTGDTQYFGPGTRLTVL.

CDR3 bases: TGTGCCAGCAGCTTGCTAGCGATGGTTCAAGAGACCCAGTACTTC. Amino acids: CASSLLAMVQETQYF. This chain links TRBV7-9 with TRBJ2-5, with D perhaps TRBD2 (6 bases). V was shortened by 3 bases and J by 2 bases, with 13 bases between the two germline ends. This CDR3 spans 15 amino acids. Germline V CDR1 and CDR2: SEHNR, FQNEAQ (reference sequence).

This clonotype was seen a few times. This rearrangement joins TRBV6-5 to TRBJ2-1; D is possibly TRBD2 (5 bases). The V and J ends lost 2 bases and 5 bases respectively, with 16 bases between them. This CDR3 has 16 residues. Germline CDR1 MNHEY, CDR2 SVGAGI. The CDR3 DNA follows: TGTGCCAGCAGTTACGGGCTTCGGGGATTGGACAATGAGCAGTTCTTC. This codes for CASSYGLRGLDNEQFF.

This chain links TRBV5-6 with TRBJ1-2, with D perhaps TRBD1 (5 bases). Trimming took off 0 bases at V and 7 bases at J, with 13 bases between the two ends. This CDR3 is built from 14 residues. Germline V gene data show CDR1 as SGHDT and CDR2 as YYEEEE. CDR3 amino acids: CASSLDGGGTGYTF. The DNA of the CDR3 is TGTGCCAGCAGCTTGGACGGAGGAGGGACTGGCTACACCTTC.